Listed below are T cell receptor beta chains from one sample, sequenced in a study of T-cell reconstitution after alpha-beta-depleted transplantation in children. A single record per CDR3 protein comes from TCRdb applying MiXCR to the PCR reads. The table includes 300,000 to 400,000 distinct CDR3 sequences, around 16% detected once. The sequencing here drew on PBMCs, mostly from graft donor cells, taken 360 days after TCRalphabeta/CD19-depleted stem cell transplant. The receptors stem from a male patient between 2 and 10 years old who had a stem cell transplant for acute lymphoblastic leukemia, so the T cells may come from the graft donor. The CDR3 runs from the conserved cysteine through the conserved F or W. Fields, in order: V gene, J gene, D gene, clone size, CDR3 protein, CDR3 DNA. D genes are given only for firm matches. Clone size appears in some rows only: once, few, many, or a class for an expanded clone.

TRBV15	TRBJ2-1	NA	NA	CATSRDSLGGEQFF	TGTGCCACCAGCAGAGATTCTTTGGGGGGTGAGCAGTTCTTC
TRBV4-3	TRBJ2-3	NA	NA	CASSHLGRLGTDTQYF	TGCGCCAGCAGCCATTTGGGACGTTTGGGCACAGATACGCAGTATTTT
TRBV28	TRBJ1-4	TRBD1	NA	CASSLRSGGSEKLFF	TGTGCCAGCAGTTTACGTTCAGGGGGTAGTGAAAAACTGTTTTTT
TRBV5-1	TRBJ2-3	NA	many	CASAQGLRFTDTQYF	TGCGCCAGCGCCCAGGGTCTGCGCTTCACAGATACGCAGTATTTT
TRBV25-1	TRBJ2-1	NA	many	CASSDLSSSYNEQFF	TGTGCCAGCAGTGACTTGTCAAGCTCCTACAATGAGCAGTTCTTC
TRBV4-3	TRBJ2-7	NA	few	CASSLLGTYEQYF	TGCGCCAGCAGCCTTTTGGGCACCTACGAGCAGTACTTC
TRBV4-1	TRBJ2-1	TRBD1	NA	CASSSNRGSSYNEQFF	TGCGCCAGCAGCTCAAACAGGGGGAGCTCCTACAATGAGCAGTTCTTC
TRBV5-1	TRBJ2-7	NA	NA	CASSLDRFEEQYF	TGCGCCAGCAGCTTGGACCGCTTTGAAGAGCAGTACTTC
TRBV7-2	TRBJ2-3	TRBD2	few	CASSLGLAGVGDTQYF	TGTGCCAGCAGCTTGGGACTAGCGGGAGTAGGAGATACGCAGTATTTT
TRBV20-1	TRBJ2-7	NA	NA	CSASLQLYEQYF	TGCAGTGCTAGCCTTCAGCTTTACGAGCAGTACTTC
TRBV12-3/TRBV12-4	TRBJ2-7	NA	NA	CASSFTGTYEQYF	TGTGCCAGCAGCTTCACTGGGACCTACGAGCAGTACTTC
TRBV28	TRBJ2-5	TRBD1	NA	CASSWDRGPTTTQETQYF	TGTGCCAGCAGTTGGGACAGGGGCCCAACCACCACGCAAGAGACCCAGTACTTC
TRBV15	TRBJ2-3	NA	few	CATSGYQGAPSTDTQYF	TGTGCCACCAGCGGATATCAGGGTGCCCCAAGCACAGATACGCAGTATTTT
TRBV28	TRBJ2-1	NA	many	CASRPGGSYNEQFF	TGTGCCAGCAGGCCTGGAGGGTCCTACAATGAGCAGTTCTTC
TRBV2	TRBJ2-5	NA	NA	CASSKAPGQETQYF	TGTGCCAGCAGCAAAGCGCCCGGACAAGAGACCCAGTACTTC
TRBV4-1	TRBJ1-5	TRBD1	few	CASSQGTGELEQPQHF	TGCGCCAGCAGCCAAGGGACAGGGGAATTGGAACAGCCCCAGCATTTT
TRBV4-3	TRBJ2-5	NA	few	CASSQGPLGQETQYF	TGCGCCAGCAGCCAAGGACCCCTGGGGCAAGAGACCCAGTACTTC
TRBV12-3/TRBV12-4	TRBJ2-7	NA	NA	CASSPLRGHPGREQYF	TGTGCCAGCTCCCCGCTGCGGGGCCACCCGGGTCGCGAGCAGTACTTC
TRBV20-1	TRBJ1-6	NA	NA	CSARKGAQGDSPLHF	TGCAGTGCTCGCAAGGGAGCCCAAGGTGACTCACCCCTCCACTTT
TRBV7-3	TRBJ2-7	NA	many	CASSLGREYEQYF	TGTGCCAGCAGCTTGGGACGGGAATACGAGCAGTACTTC
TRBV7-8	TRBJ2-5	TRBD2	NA	CASSPRLLAEQETQYF	TGTGCCAGCAGCCCGCGGCTACTAGCGGAACAAGAGACCCAGTACTTC
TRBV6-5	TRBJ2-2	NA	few	CASSYSRGQGGTGELFF	TGTGCCAGCAGTTACTCGCGGGGTCAGGGTGGGACCGGGGAGCTGTTTTTT
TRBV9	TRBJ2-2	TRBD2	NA	CASSPTRGTSITGELFF	TGTGCCAGCAGCCCAACCCGCGGGACTAGTATCACCGGGGAGCTGTTTTTT
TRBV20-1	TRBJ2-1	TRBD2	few	CSARDSGRVNEQFF	TGCAGTGCTAGAGATAGCGGGAGAGTGAATGAGCAGTTCTTC
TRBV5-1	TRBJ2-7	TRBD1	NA	CASSLSRGRGDEQYF	TGCGCCAGCAGCTTGTCGAGGGGGCGCGGCGACGAGCAGTACTTC
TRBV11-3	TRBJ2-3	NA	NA	CASKGRDTDTQYF	TGTGCCAGCAAGGGGCGCGACACAGATACGCAGTATTTT
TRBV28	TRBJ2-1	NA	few	CASIQGGGPYNEQFF	TGTGCCAGCATACAAGGGGGGGGTCCCTACAATGAGCAGTTCTTC
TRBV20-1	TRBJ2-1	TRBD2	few	CSARQLAGESYNEQFF	TGCAGTGCTAGACAGCTAGCGGGTGAATCCTACAATGAGCAGTTCTTC
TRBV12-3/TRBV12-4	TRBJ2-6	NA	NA	CASGGGGHFGANVLTF	TGTGCCAGTGGAGGAGGGGGCCACTTTGGGGCCAACGTCCTGACTTTC
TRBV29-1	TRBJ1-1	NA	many	CSVGTAVEAFF	TGCAGCGTTGGGACTGCAGTTGAAGCTTTCTTT
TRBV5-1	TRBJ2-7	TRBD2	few	CASSSPGLAGERYEQYF	TGCGCCAGCAGCTCGCCGGGACTAGCGGGAGAGAGGTACGAGCAGTACTTC
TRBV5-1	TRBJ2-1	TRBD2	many	CASSLPALAYNLDEQFF	TGCGCCAGCAGCTTACCCGCACTAGCGTACAATCTCGATGAGCAGTTCTTC
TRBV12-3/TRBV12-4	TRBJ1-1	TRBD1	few	CASSRPLRGTGAPQGTEAFF	TGTGCCAGCAGCCGACCCCTCAGGGGGACAGGGGCGCCGCAAGGCACTGAAGCTTTCTTT
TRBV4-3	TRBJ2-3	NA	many	CASSPRPSPSTDTQYF	TGCGCCAGCAGCCCGCGGCCCTCTCCTAGCACAGATACGCAGTATTTT
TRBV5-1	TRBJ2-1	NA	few	CARGSGPRGSYNEQFF	TGCGCCAGAGGTTCCGGGCCTAGAGGTTCCTACAATGAGCAGTTCTTC
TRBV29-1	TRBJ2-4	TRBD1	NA	CSARQGGKQYF	TGCAGCGCTCGACAGGGGGGGAAACAGTACTTC
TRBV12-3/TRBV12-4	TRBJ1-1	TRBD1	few	CASRLGQYRTEAFF	TGTGCCAGCAGGTTGGGACAGTATAGAACTGAAGCTTTCTTT
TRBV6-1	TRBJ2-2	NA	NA	CASSPYGVQEANTGELFF	TGTGCCAGCAGCCCTTACGGGGTGCAGGAGGCGAACACCGGGGAGCTGTTTTTT
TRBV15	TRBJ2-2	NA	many	CATSRDTGTGELFF	TGTGCCACCAGCAGAGATACGGGGACCGGGGAGCTGTTTTTT